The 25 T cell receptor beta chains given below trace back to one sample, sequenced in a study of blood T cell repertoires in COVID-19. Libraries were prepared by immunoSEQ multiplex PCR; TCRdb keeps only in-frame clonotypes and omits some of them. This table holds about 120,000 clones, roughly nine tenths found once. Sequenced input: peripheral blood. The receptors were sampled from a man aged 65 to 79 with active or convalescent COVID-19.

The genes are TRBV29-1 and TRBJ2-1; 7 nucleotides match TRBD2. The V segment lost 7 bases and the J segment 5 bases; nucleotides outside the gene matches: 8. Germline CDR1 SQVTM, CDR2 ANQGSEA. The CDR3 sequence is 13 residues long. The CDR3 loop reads CSGGSSGNNEQFF. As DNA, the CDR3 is TGCAGCGGGGGCTCTAGCGGAAACAATGAGCAGTTCTTC.

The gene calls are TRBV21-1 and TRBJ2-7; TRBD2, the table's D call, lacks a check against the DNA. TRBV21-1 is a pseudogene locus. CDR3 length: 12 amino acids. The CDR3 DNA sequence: TGTGCCAGCAGGTTCACCCTTGCGGGAGGATACTTC. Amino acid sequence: CASRFTLAGGYF.

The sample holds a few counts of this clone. The CDR3 loop reads CASSLGDRGNQPQHF. The DNA of the CDR3 is TGTGCCAGCAGCTTGGGGGACAGGGGGAATCAGCCCCAGCATTTT. V is TRBV5-6 and J is TRBJ1-5; TRBD1 aligns across 11 bases. V was pared by 0 bases and J by 4 bases, with 0 bases of the junction left unmatched. The CDR3 runs to 15 residues. The germline CDR1 and CDR2 sequences are SGHDT and YYEEEE.

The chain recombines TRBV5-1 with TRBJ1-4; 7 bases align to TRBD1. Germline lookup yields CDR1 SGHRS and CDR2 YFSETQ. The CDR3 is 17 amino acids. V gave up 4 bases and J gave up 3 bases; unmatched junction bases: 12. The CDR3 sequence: CASSPLGTEGSNEKLFF. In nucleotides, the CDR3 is TGCGCCAGCAGCCCGCTGGGGACAGAGGGGTCTAATGAAAAACTGTTTTTT.

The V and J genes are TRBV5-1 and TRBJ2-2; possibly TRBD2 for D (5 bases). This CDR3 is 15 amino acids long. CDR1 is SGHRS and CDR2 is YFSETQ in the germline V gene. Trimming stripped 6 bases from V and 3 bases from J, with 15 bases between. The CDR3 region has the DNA TGCGCCAGCAATGTAGGGAGTACGGACACCGGGGAGCTGTTTTTT. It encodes CASNVGSTDTGELFF.

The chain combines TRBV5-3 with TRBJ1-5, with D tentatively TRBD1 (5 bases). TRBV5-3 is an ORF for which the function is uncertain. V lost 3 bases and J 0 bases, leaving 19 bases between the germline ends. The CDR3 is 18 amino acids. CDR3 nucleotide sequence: TGTGCCAGAAGCTCGAGCGGGACCTCCCCAAATAGCAATCAGCCCCAGCATTTT. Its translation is CARSSSGTSPNSNQPQHF.

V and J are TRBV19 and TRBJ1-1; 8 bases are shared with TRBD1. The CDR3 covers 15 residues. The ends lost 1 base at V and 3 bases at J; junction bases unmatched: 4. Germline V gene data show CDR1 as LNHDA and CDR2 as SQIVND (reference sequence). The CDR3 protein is CASSIAGQGDTEAFF. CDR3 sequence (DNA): TGTGCCAGTAGTATAGCTGGACAGGGAGACACTGAAGCTTTCTTT.

CDR3 sequence (DNA): TGTGCCAGCAGCTTAAATCCCAGCGGGAGGGCCTGGGGAGAGACCCAGTACTTC. As protein: CASSLNPSGRAWGETQYF. The chain combines TRBV7-2 with TRBJ2-5; TRBD2 matches at 10 bases. This CDR3 has 18 residues. CDR1 is SGHTA, CDR2 FQGNSA, per germline. Losses at the gene ends were 2 bases for V and 4 bases for J; bases not matched to a gene: 13.

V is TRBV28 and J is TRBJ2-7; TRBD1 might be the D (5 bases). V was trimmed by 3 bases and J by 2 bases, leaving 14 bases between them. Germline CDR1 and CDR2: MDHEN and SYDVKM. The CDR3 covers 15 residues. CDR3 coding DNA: TGTGCCAGCAGTTTTGGCAGGGAAACTACCTACGAGCAGTACTTC. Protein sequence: CASSFGRETTYEQYF.

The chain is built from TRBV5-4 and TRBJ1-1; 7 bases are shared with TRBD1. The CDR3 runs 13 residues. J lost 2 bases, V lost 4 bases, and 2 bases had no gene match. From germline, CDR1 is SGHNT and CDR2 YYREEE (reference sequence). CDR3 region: CASSRDRNTEAFF. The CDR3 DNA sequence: TGTGCCAGCAGCCGGGACAGAAACACTGAAGCTTTCTTT.

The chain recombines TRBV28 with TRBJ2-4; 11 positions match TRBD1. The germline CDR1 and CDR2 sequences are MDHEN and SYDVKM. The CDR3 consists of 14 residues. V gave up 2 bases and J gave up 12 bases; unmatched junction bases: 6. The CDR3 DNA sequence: TGTGCCAGCAGTTTAGGGGGACAGGGGGGAGATCAGTACTTC. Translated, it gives CASSLGGQGGDQYF.

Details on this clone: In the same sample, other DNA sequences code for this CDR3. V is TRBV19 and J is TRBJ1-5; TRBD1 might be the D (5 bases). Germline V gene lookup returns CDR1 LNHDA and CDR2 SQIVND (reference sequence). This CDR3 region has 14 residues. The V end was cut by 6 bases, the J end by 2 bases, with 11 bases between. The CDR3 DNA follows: TGTGCCAGTAGCGGGACTGGCGGCAATCAGCCCCAGCATTTT. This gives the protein CASSGTGGNQPQHF.

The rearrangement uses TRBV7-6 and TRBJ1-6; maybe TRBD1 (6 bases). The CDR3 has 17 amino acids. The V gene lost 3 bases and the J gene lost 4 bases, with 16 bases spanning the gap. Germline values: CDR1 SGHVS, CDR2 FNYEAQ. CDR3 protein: CASSLSPEGDYNSPLHF. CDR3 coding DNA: TGTGCCAGCAGCTTGTCGCCCGAGGGGGATTATAATTCACCCCTCCACTTT.

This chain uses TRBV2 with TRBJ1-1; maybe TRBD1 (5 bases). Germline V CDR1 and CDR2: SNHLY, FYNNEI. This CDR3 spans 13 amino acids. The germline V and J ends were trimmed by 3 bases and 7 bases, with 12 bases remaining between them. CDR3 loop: CASSDLRQLEAFF. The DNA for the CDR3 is TGTGCCAGCAGTGATCTTAGACAGCTTGAAGCTTTCTTT.

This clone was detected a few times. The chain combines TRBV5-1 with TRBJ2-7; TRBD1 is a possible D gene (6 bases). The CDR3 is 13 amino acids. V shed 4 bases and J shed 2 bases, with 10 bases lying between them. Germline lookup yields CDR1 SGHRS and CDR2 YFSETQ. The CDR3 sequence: CASSAQGTYEQYF. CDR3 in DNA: TGCGCCAGCAGCGCTCAGGGGACCTACGAGCAGTACTTC. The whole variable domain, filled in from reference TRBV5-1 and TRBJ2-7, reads KAGVTQTPRYLIKTRGQQVTLSCSPISGHRSVSWYQQTPGQGLQFLFEYFSETQRNKGNFPGRFSGRQFSNSRSEMNVSTLELGDSALYLCASSAQGTYEQYFGPGTRLTVT.

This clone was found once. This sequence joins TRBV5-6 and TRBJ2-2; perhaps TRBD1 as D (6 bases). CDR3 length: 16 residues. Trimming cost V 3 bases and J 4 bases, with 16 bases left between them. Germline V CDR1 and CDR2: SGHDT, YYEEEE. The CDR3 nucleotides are TGTGCCAGCAGCTCGCAGGGGTCTCCGACCACCGGGGAGCTGTTTTTT. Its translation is CASSSQGSPTTGELFF.

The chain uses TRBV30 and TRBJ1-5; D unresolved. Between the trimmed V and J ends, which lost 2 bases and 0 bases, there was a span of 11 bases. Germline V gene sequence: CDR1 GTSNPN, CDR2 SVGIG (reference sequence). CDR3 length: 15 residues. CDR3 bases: TGTGCCTGGAGTATCCCGCCAGATAGCAATCAGCCCCAGCATTTT. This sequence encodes CAWSIPPDSNQPQHF.

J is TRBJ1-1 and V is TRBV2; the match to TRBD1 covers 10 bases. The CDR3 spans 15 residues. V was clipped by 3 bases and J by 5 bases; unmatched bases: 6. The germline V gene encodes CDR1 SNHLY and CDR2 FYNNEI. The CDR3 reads CASSETWTGGTEAFF. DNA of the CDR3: TGTGCCAGCAGTGAGACCTGGACAGGGGGGACTGAAGCTTTCTTT.

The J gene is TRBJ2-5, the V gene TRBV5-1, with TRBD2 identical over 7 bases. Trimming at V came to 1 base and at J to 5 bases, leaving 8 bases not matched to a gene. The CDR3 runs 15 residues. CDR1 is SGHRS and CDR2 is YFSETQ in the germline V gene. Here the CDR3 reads CASSLTGEGRETQYF. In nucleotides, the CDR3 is TGCGCCAGCAGCTTGACCGGGGAGGGTCGGGAGACCCAGTACTTC.

CDR3 amino acids: CASRAEVTGELFF. The CDR3 DNA reads as TGTGCCAGCAGGGCAGAGGTCACCGGGGAGCTGTTTTTT. The genes are TRBV12-3 or TRBV12-4 and TRBJ2-2; no clear D gene. This CDR3 region has 13 residues. Trimming cost V 6 bases and J 4 bases, with 9 bases left between them.

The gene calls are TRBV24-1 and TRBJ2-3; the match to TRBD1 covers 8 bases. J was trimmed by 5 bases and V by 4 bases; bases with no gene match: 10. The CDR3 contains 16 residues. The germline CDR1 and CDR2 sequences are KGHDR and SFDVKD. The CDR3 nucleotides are TGTGCCACCAGTGAACCAGGACAGGGCAGTAAAGATACGCAGTATTTT. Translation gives CATSEPGQGSKDTQYF.

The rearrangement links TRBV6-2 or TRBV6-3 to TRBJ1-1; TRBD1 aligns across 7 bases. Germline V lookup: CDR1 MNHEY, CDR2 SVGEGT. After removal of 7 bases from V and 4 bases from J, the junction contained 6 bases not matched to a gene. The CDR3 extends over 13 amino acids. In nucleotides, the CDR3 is TGTGCCAGCACCCCGACAGGGCTCACTGAAGCTTTCTTT. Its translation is CASTPTGLTEAFF.

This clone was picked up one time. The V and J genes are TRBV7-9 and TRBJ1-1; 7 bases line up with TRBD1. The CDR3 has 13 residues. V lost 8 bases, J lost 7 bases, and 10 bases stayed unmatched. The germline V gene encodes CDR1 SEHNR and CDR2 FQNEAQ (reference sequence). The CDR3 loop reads CASSAGTALEAFF. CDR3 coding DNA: TGTGCCAGCTCGGCCGGGACAGCCCTTGAAGCTTTCTTT.

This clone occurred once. CDR3 DNA: TGTGCCAGCACCCCGAGACTTCGGGACTACGAGCAGTACTTC. Translating gives CASTPRLRDYEQYF. The genes are TRBV7-9 and TRBJ2-7; tentatively, D is TRBD2 (5 bases). Germline CDR1 reads SEHNR; CDR2 reads FQNEAQ (reference sequence). CDR3 length equals 14 residues. V dropped 7 bases and J dropped 3 bases, with 16 bases sitting between them.

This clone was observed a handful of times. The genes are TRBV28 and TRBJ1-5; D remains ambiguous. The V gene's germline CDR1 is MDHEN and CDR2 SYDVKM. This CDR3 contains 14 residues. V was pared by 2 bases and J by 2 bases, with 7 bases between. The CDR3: CASSLRRGNQPQHF. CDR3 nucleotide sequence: TGTGCCAGCAGTTTACGTAGAGGCAATCAGCCCCAGCATTTT.